A single sample is the source of the 31 T cell receptor beta chains below, sequenced in a study of blood T cell repertoires in COVID-19 (dated by TCRdb to 2020 to 2022). Libraries were made using the immunoSEQ multiplex PCR assay. As stored in TCRdb, this immuneACCESS dataset retains in-frame rearrangements with V and J assigned. A fraction of the clones does not appear; measured against another copy, unresolved V genes explain less than half of the discrepancy, and the remainder lacks a known reason. The sample yields about 90,000 clones; roughly 90% were counted once. The leading ten clones occupy 0.95% to 1.5% of the sample. Sequenced material: peripheral blood. The receptors come from a man at least 80 years old with active or convalescent COVID-19.

The chain recombines TRBV7-9 with TRBJ1-1, with a weak D call TRBD1 (5 bases). Germline V CDR1 and CDR2: SEHNR, FQNEAQ (reference sequence). The CDR3 spans 17 residues. Trimming stripped 2 bases from V and 3 bases from J, with 19 bases between. The CDR3 bases are TGTGCCAGCAGCTTATGGGTGGCCAGGGATATAGACACTGAAGCTTTCTTT. Its protein is CASSLWVARDIDTEAFF.

The chain carries TRBV5-8 and TRBJ2-1; 10 bases match TRBD2. The CDR3 contains 18 residues. The V segment lost 5 bases and the J segment 11 bases; nucleotides outside the gene matches: 22. The germline V gene has CDR1 SGHTS and CDR2 YDEGEE. CDR3 sequence: CASRSASGSRHSDNQQFF. CDR3 bases: TGTGCCAGCAGGTCGGCTAGCGGGAGTCGTCATAGTGATAATCAGCAGTTCTTC.

CDR3 sequence (DNA): TGTGCCAGCAGCTTGGCCCCCGGGACAGGGGACCAGACCCAGTACTTC. Amino acids: CASSLAPGTGDQTQYF. The V and J genes are TRBV5-4 and TRBJ2-5; 10 bases fit TRBD1. With V trimmed by 0 bases and J by 6 bases, 8 bases remained unmatched. The germline V gene has CDR1 SGHNT and CDR2 YYREEE (reference sequence). The CDR3 covers 16 residues.

This CDR3 reads CASSPRLADTDTQYF. Written as DNA, the CDR3 is TGTGCCAGTAGCCCCCGACTAGCGGACACAGATACGCAGTATTTT. The chain combines TRBV19 with TRBJ2-3; 9 nucleotides line up with TRBD2. Germline CDR1 and CDR2: LNHDA and SQIVND (reference sequence). This CDR3 is built from 15 residues. Trimming removed 6 bases from V and 2 bases from J; junction bases left unmatched: 6.

The CDR3 DNA follows: TGTGCCGCATCCCCACTCGAGGCTAGCGGGCGGCAGGAGTTCTTC. It codes for CAASPLEASGRQEFF. This chain connects TRBV6-5 to TRBJ2-1, with TRBD2 matching 8 bases. The CDR3 has 15 amino acids. J lost 14 bases, V lost 11 bases, and 23 bases had no gene match. Looked up from germline, CDR1 is MNHEY and CDR2 is SVGAGI.

This chain uses TRBV30 with TRBJ1-1; no reliable D call. The germline V and J ends were trimmed by 2 bases and 4 bases, with 14 bases remaining between them. The germline V gene has CDR1 GTSNPN and CDR2 SVGIG (reference sequence). The CDR3 contains 14 residues. The CDR3 here is CAWSRGGSATEAFF. DNA of the CDR3: TGTGCCTGGAGTCGGGGAGGTTCGGCCACTGAAGCTTTCTTT. Full variable domain (rest looked up from reference TRBV30 and TRBJ1-1): SQTIHQWPATLVQPVGSPLSLECTVEGTSNPNLYWYRQAAGRGLQLLFYSVGIGQISSEVPQNLSASRPQDRQFILSSKKLLLSDSGFYLCAWSRGGSATEAFFGQGTRLTVV.

The genes are TRBV5-6 and TRBJ2-5; TRBD2 matches at 8 bases. Trimming at V came to 7 bases and at J to 5 bases, leaving 13 bases not matched to a gene. Per germline, CDR1 SGHDT and CDR2 YYEEEE. There are 15 residues in the CDR3. CDR3 residues: CASLGTRIRQETQYF. CDR3 nucleotides: TGTGCCAGCCTGGGGACTAGAATTAGGCAGGAGACCCAGTACTTC. Together with reference TRBV5-6 and TRBJ2-5, the CDR3 gives the full variable domain: DAGVTQSPTHLIKTRGQQVTLRCSPKSGHDTVSWYQQALGQGPQFIFQYYEEEERQRGNFPDRFSGHQFPNYSSELNVNALLLGDSALYLCASLGTRIRQETQYFGPGTRLLVL.

The V gene is TRBV19, the J gene TRBJ1-2; D is ambiguous. Germline CDR1 reads LNHDA; CDR2 reads SQIVND (reference sequence). CDR3 length: 14 amino acids. With 5 bases removed from V and 7 bases from J, the gap between germline ends came to 17 bases. The CDR3 loop is CASSVSVGERGYTF. The CDR3 DNA is TGTGCCAGTAGTGTATCAGTTGGAGAGCGTGGCTACACCTTC.

CDR3 coding DNA: TGTGCCAGCAGGAGAGGCCTAGCGGGAGCAGGGAAAAACATTCAGTACTTC. Translation gives CASRRGLAGAGKNIQYF. The V gene is TRBV2, the J gene TRBJ2-4, with TRBD2 matching over 10 bases. Germline values: CDR1 SNHLY, CDR2 FYNNEI. The CDR3 contains 17 residues. V shed 6 bases and J 4 bases; nucleotides not matched to a gene: 12.

The rearrangement uses TRBV9 and TRBJ1-4; TRBD1 aligns across 9 bases. J gave up 8 bases and V 3 bases, and 2 bases lay outside the gene matches. Germline CDR1 SGDLS, CDR2 YYNGEE. This CDR3 is built from 13 residues. The CDR3 DNA follows: TGTGCCAGCAGCGCCGGACAGGGGGAAAAACTGTTTTTT. It is translated as CASSAGQGEKLFF.

V is TRBV29-1 and J is TRBJ2-2; 7 bases map to TRBD1. CDR3 size: 14 residues. CDR1 SQVTM and CDR2 ANQGSEA come from the germline V gene. V lost 3 bases, J lost 1 base, and 2 bases stayed unmatched. Here the CDR3 reads CSVEPGGNTGELFF. The CDR3 DNA reads as TGCAGCGTTGAGCCAGGGGGGAACACCGGGGAGCTGTTTTTT.

The chain has TRBV5-1 and TRBJ1-1, with D hard to call. Trimming took off 4 bases at V and 1 base at J, with 11 bases between the two ends. This CDR3 is 14 amino acids long. The germline gives CDR1 SGHRS, CDR2 YFSETQ. CDR3 in amino acids: CASSPIRQNTEAFF. In nucleotides, the CDR3 is TGCGCCAGCAGCCCTATCAGGCAGAACACTGAAGCTTTCTTT.

This clone occurred once. V and J are TRBV5-1 and TRBJ2-5; 7 bases are a match to TRBD1. J was trimmed by 2 bases and V by 5 bases; bases with no gene match: 6. Germline CDR1 and CDR2: SGHRS and YFSETQ. This CDR3 is built from 14 residues. This CDR3 is CASSLTGKQETQYF. The CDR3 DNA is TGCGCCAGCAGTCTGACAGGGAAACAAGAGACCCAGTACTTC.

This clone showed up just a few times. The rearrangement links TRBV5-6 to TRBJ2-7, with D perhaps matching TRBD1 (5 bases). V lost 6 bases and J 6 bases, leaving 16 bases between the germline ends. Looked up from germline, CDR1 is SGHDT and CDR2 is YYEEEE. The CDR3 length is 13 residues. The CDR3 protein is CASNIRGYSEQYF. The CDR3, as DNA: TGTGCCAGCAACATTAGGGGCTACAGCGAGCAGTACTTC.

This chain joins TRBV11-2 and TRBJ1-5; D ambiguous. Germline loops: CDR1 SGHAT, CDR2 FQNNGV. V lost 2 bases and J 2 bases, leaving 10 bases between the germline ends. CDR3 length: 15 amino acids. The CDR3 loop is CASSLTGLGNQPQHF. The CDR3, as DNA: TGTGCCAGCAGCTTAACGGGGTTAGGCAATCAGCCCCAGCATTTT. Supplemented by reference TRBV11-2 and TRBJ1-5, the full variable domain reads EAGVAQSPRYKIIEKRQSVAFWCNPISGHATLYWYQQILGQGPKLLIQFQNNGVVDDSQLPKDRFSAERLKGVDSTLKIQPAKLEDSAVYLCASSLTGLGNQPQHFGDGTRLSIL.

The rearrangement joins TRBV19 to TRBJ1-1; no definite D call. From germline, CDR1 is LNHDA and CDR2 SQIVND (reference sequence). The CDR3 is 14 residues long. Trimming cost V 3 bases and J 1 base, with 9 bases left between them. The CDR3 loop reads CASSIRGANTEAFF. CDR3 coding DNA: TGTGCCAGTAGTATTCGGGGAGCGAACACTGAAGCTTTCTTT.

The chain recombines TRBV6-5 with TRBJ2-2; 9 positions agree with TRBD1. CDR3 length equals 15 residues. CDR1 is MNHEY and CDR2 is SVGAGI in the germline V gene. The V and J ends lost 6 bases and 7 bases, in that order; junction bases with no gene match: 9. CDR3 in amino acids: CASRPTGGADGELFF. CDR3 sequence (DNA): TGTGCCAGCAGACCTACAGGGGGCGCCGACGGGGAGCTGTTTTTT.

This chain uses TRBV29-1 with TRBJ1-1; D possibly corresponds to TRBD1 (5 bases). The CDR3 is 13 residues long. Deletions cut 3 bases from V and 1 base from J, with 9 bases between. The V gene's germline CDR1 is SQVTM and CDR2 ANQGSEA. CDR3 sequence (DNA): TGCAGCGTTGAGTTAGGGGAGAACACTGAAGCTTTCTTT. This sequence encodes CSVELGENTEAFF.

V usage is TRBV28 and J usage is TRBJ2-1, with D uncertain. This CDR3 is 12 amino acids long. V was shortened by 8 bases and J by 1 base, with 6 bases between the two germline ends. The germline gives CDR1 MDHEN, CDR2 SYDVKM. As DNA, the CDR3 is TGTGCCAGCTATATGTCCTACAATGAGCAGTTCTTC. This codes for CASYMSYNEQFF.

The chain links TRBV5-6 to TRBJ1-6; possibly TRBD1 for D (5 bases). Trimming removed 5 bases from V and 13 bases from J, with 13 bases in between. This CDR3 is built from 12 residues. Per germline, CDR1 SGHDT and CDR2 YYEEEE. CDR3 loop: CASSYATGPLHF. CDR3 sequence (DNA): TGTGCCAGCAGTTATGCCACAGGTCCCCTCCACTTT.

The chain links TRBV29-1 to TRBJ2-3, with TRBD2 matching 7 bases. The CDR3 spans 15 residues. Trimming took 2 bases from V and 3 from J; bases not matched to a gene: 8. From germline, CDR1 is SQVTM and CDR2 ANQGSEA. In DNA, the CDR3 is TGCAGCGTTGAAAGGGCGGGAGTTGGAACAGATACGCAGTATTTT. Its translation: CSVERAGVGTDTQYF.

This clone showed up just a few times. The V and J genes are TRBV5-4 and TRBJ1-1; 7 bases are shared with TRBD1. V lost 0 bases to trimming and J lost 3 bases; unmatched junction nucleotides: 8. CDR1 is SGHNT, CDR2 YYREEE, per germline (reference sequence). The CDR3 contains 16 residues. For the CDR3, the DNA is TGTGCCAGCAGCTTGGTGGCAGGGGGGCTAGACACTGAAGCTTTCTTT. It codes for CASSLVAGGLDTEAFF.

The rearrangement joins TRBV7-9 to TRBJ2-1; 12 nucleotides align to TRBD2. V lost 4 bases, J lost 1 base, and 2 bases stayed unmatched. The CDR3 has 16 amino acids. Looked up from germline, CDR1 is SEHNR and CDR2 is FQNEAQ (reference sequence). The CDR3 here is CASSSGLAGSYNEQFF. CDR3 in DNA: TGTGCCAGCAGCTCAGGACTAGCGGGATCCTACAATGAGCAGTTCTTC. The variable domain in full, with the rest retrieved from reference TRBV7-9 and TRBJ2-1, is DTGVSQNPRHKITKRGQNVTFRCDPISEHNRLYWYRQTLGQGPEFLTYFQNEAQLEKSRLLSDRFSAERPKGSFSTLEIQRTEQGDSAMYLCASSSGLAGSYNEQFFGPGTRLTVL.

The V call is TRBV6-5, the J call TRBJ1-2; 9 positions agree with TRBD1. This CDR3 is built from 14 residues. Germline lookup yields CDR1 MNHEY and CDR2 SVGAGI. The V and J ends lost 7 bases and 5 bases, in that order; junction bases with no gene match: 8. In DNA form, the CDR3 reads TGTGCCAGCATAGAGCCGGGACAGGGTTATGGCTACACCTTC. Its protein is CASIEPGQGYGYTF.

The chain is built from TRBV19 and TRBJ1-5; 10 bases align to TRBD1. The CDR3 is 14 amino acids. The ends lost 5 bases at V and 9 bases at J; junction bases unmatched: 7. Per the germline V gene, CDR1 is LNHDA and CDR2 is SQIVND (reference sequence). The CDR3 here is CASSPGTGERPQHF. Here the CDR3 DNA reads TGTGCCAGTAGTCCCGGGACAGGGGAGCGGCCCCAGCATTTT.

The chain joins TRBV19 to TRBJ2-3, with a tentative D call TRBD1 (5 bases). V was clipped by 4 bases and J by 6 bases, with 20 bases between them. CDR1 LNHDA and CDR2 SQIVND come from the germline V gene (reference sequence). CDR3 length: 16 amino acids. The CDR3 spells CASSNRQGFRTDTQYF. CDR3 nucleotide sequence: TGTGCCAGTAGTAACAGGCAGGGCTTCAGGACGGATACGCAGTATTTT.

The V call is TRBV3-1 (or the pseudogene TRBV3-2), the J call TRBJ1-2; tentative D call: TRBD1 (6 bases). The V and J ends lost 4 bases and 3 bases respectively, with 12 bases between them. The length of the CDR3 is 14 residues. The germline gives CDR1 LGHDT, CDR2 YNNKEL (reference sequence). DNA of the CDR3: TGTGCCAGCAGCCCCCAGGGGTGGGACTATGGCTACACCTTC. It yields the protein CASSPQGWDYGYTF.

A single count supports this clone. This chain uses TRBV29-1 with TRBJ2-1; a weak D match, TRBD2 (7 bases). The CDR3 is 14 amino acids. V lost 8 bases to trimming and J lost 5 bases, with 19 bases between them. Germline loops: CDR1 SQVTM, CDR2 ANQGSEA. The CDR3 protein is CSSLGGAINNEQFF. The CDR3 nucleotides read TGCAGCTCTCTGGGGGGGGCGATCAACAATGAGCAGTTCTTC.

This clone occurred a few times. The chain uses TRBV9 and TRBJ2-7; D ambiguous. With 0 bases removed from V and 6 bases from J, the gap between germline ends came to 13 bases. The CDR3 runs to 14 residues. Germline V gene lookup returns CDR1 SGDLS and CDR2 YYNGEE. The CDR3 is CASSVVGSEGEQYF. CDR3 coding DNA: TGTGCCAGCAGCGTAGTGGGCTCTGAAGGCGAGCAGTACTTC.

This chain uses TRBV7-9 with TRBJ2-7; D is perhaps TRBD1 (5 bases). With 5 bases removed from V and 3 bases from J, the gap between germline ends came to 17 bases. Germline CDR1 reads SEHNR; CDR2 reads FQNEAQ (reference sequence). The CDR3 length is 15 residues. The CDR3 region is CASSPPGQGIYEQYF. CDR3 DNA sequence: TGTGCCAGCAGCCCACCTGGTCAGGGTATCTACGAGCAGTACTTC.

This chain connects TRBV5-5 to TRBJ2-7; 15 bases line up with TRBD2. Germline V gives CDR1 SGHKS, CDR2 YYEKEE (reference sequence). CDR3 length: 16 residues. Losses at the gene ends were 4 bases for V and 6 bases for J; bases not matched to a gene: 8. DNA for the CDR3: TGTGCCAGCAGCCCAAGGACTAGCGGGAGGGTGAGCGAGCAGTACTTC. Its translation is CASSPRTSGRVSEQYF.